This T cell receptor (beta chain) was profiled in a study of radiation and T cells in renal cell carcinoma. The CDR3 extends over 14 amino acids. V lost 2 bases and J 1 base, leaving 9 bases between the germline ends. Per germline, CDR1 ENHRY and CDR2 SYGVKD. Time point denoted: baseline pretreatment blood. Treatment given: 15 Gy SBRT to primary tumor, nephrectomy 4 weeks later. This clone occurred a few times. The assay was immunoSEQ multiplex PCR, and TCRdb's table has in-frame clones only and misses some. The repertoire holds 50,000 to 75,000 clones, with around 72% as singletons. The specimen comprised blood, sampled from a patient whose treatment included radiotherapy and nephrectomy. The V and J genes are TRBV10-3 and TRBJ2-7, with a tentative D call TRBD1 (7 bases). The receptor was isolated from a man aged 55 to 70 with renal cell carcinoma. CDR3 residues: CAISEAGQSYEQYF. Written as DNA, the CDR3 is TGTGCCATCAGTGAGGCGGGACAGTCCTACGAGCAGTACTTC.